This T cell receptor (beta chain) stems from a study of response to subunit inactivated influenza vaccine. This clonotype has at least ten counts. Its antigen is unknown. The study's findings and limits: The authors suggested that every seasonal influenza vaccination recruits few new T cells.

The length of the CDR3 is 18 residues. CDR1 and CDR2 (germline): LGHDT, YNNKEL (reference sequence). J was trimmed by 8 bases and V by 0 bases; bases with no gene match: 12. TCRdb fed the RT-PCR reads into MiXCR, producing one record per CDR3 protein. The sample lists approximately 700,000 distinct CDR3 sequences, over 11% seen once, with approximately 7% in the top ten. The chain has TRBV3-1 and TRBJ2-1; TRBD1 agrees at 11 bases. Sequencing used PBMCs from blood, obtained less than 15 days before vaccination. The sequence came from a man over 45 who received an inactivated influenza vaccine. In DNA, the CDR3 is TGTGCCAGCAGCCAAGATCTACCTGGACAGGGGGCGTGGGATGAGCAGTTCTTC. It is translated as CASSQDLPGQGAWDEQFF.